The present TCR beta chain was sequenced within a study of shared clonotypes between healthy human individuals. Whole-study results and caveats: Clonotypes that were shared across a few donors made up roughly 5% of naive CD4 clonotypes.

Under the authors' procedure: Filtering was not the same, since immunoSEQ gave junction-only sequences without quality scores. Profiling relied on immunoSEQ multiplex PCR, and the TCRdb table lists in-frame clones only, not all of them. The V and J calls and the clone size are those of that table, but D and trimming were determined from the DNA. The data contain millions of clones, 95% of them singletons. To note about this clone: Antigen unknown.

Splitting the CD4+ cells yielded a CD45RA+ naive subset and a CD45RA-negative memory subset. The CDR3 runs to 16 residues. Germline lookup yields CDR1 SGHNT and CDR2 YENEEA. Unmatched junction bases numbered 4, after V lost 6 bases and J lost 1 base. The chain has TRBV11-3 and TRBJ2-1; TRBD2 matches at 12 bases. Material: naive CD4+ T cells sorted from blood. Subset of the sample: CD45RA+ positively selected. This sequence originates from a man younger than 35 in good health. CDR3 bases: TGTGCCAGCAGTAGACTAGCGGGAGCTTCCTACAATGAGCAGTTCTTC. Translated, it gives CASSRLAGASYNEQFF.